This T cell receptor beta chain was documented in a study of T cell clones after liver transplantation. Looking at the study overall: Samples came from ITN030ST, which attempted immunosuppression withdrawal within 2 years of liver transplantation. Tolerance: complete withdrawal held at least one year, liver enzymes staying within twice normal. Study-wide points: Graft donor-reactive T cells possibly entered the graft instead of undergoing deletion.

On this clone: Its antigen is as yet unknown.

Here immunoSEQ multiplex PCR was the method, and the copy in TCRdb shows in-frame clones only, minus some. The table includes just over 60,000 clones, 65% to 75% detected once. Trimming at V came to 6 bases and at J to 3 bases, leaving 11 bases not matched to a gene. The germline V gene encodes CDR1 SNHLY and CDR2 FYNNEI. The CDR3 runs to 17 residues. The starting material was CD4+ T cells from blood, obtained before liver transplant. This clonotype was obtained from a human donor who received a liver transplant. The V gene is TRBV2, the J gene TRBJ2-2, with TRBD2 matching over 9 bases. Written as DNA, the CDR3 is TGTGCCAGCAGCCCTATTCAAGCGGGGGGCCACACCGGGGAGCTGTTTTTT. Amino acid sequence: CASSPIQAGGHTGELFF.